Included here is one T cell receptor (beta chain) sequence, with context. The antigen remains unidentified. CDR1 is SGHTA and CDR2 is FQGNSA in the germline V gene. V gave up 4 bases and J gave up 5 bases; unmatched junction bases: 6. The CDR3 covers 14 residues. The data were taken from a study of CD8+CD57+ T cells in acquired aplastic anemia. Study as a whole: Sorted CD4+ plus CD8+ cells gave DNA averaging roughly 3 ug. Findings of the study overall: About 27 shared CD8+ CDR3s appeared highly expressed within patients' immunodominant clones. Patients versus controls showed no significant CD8+ Simpson's diversity difference.

CD8+CD57+ cell expansion had been shown by flow cytometry in patients chosen for sequencing. Among the patients, all had severe acquired aplastic anemia. TCR beta VDJ and CDR3 profiling used genomic DNA as template. TCRdb redid the calling of the reads with MiXCR, one entry per CDR3 protein. The profile shows around 200,000 distinct CDR3 sequences, about three fifths of them singletons. This TCR came from a human donor with aplastic anemia. Sequencing was done on a sample of sorted CD4+, CD8+, or CD8+CD57+ T cells (not recorded which) from PBMCs. The V gene is TRBV7-2, the J gene TRBJ2-5, with 8 bases matching TRBD1. For the CDR3, the DNA is TGTGCCAGCAGCTCGGCCCGACAGGGGGAGACCCAGTACTTC. Amino acid sequence: CASSSARQGETQYF.